What follows describes a single T cell receptor beta chain. Its binding antigen is unknown. Base qualities are not recorded, but no much larger clone differs from it by a single base. CDR3 length: 15 amino acids, cysteine to phenylalanine. The read is trimmed to its CDR3 DNA, 45 bases read in frame from base 1. V lost 2 bases and J lost 4 bases; the stretch between them is 14 bases long. The germline V gene provides CDR1 MGHRA and CDR2 YSYEKL. TCR CDR3 regions were amplified from genomic DNA by multiplex PCR using the deep immunoSEQ assay. Extracted genomic DNA from each cell subset was distributed evenly across all wells of several immunoSEQ 96-well plates, and each plate was treated as a replicate. For sorted subsets, each replicate PCR was loaded with roughly 190 ng genomic DNA, equivalent to 25,000 to 30,000 T cell genomes. Purified libraries were quantified with a Qubit 3.0 fluorometer, sized on a Bioanalyzer 2100, and re-quantified with the KAPA Library Quantification kit. Each immunoSEQ 96-well plate was sequenced on its own single-read 150-cycle Illumina NextSeq 550 flow cell. For the original study's pipeline: Because only junctional sequences without quality scores were contained in the immunoSEQ output, filtering matching that applied to full-length reads could not be performed. To assign V/J genes and CDR3, sequences were annotated using PyIR, a Python wrapper for IgBLAST v1.9, with IMGT germline references. Reads were filtered out if the reads had weak V/J assignments (E-value above 1e-6), no CDR3, stop codons, out-of-frame junctions, or ambiguous translated residues. A V3J clonotype was defined by an identical inferred V gene, J gene, and CDR3 amino acid sequence. Percentage overlap between repertoires was calculated by dividing the number of shared unique clonotypes by the size of the smaller repertoire. RTK rarefaction, the Chao1 estimator, and Recon v2.1 estimates of unobserved clonotypes were used to assess repertoire richness. Generation probabilities for all TCRbeta clonotypes obtained by the gDNA method from a few donors were computed using OLGA. As stored in TCRdb, this immuneACCESS dataset retains in-frame rearrangements with V and J assigned. A fraction of the clones does not appear; measured against another copy, unresolved V genes explain less than half of the discrepancy, and the remainder lacks a known reason. V, J and clone size are taken as reported in that table, and D and trimming were inferred from the DNA itself. This sample is represented by some 2 million clones; about 95% of them were singletons. The ten biggest clones cover around 1.1% of the sample.

This sample was included in a study of shared clonotypes between healthy human individuals (dated by TCRdb to between 2020 and 2021). Turning to the overall study: The cohort comprised a couple of women and a few men aged 18 to 49 years. To estimate repertoire size and how much clonotype sharing occurs between individuals, the study deeply sequenced the blood TCR repertoires of 4 to 6 healthy adults. Each donor's leukapheresis produced roughly between roughly 0.85 and 9.5 billion PBMCs. For each donor, three plates each were used for CD4 naive and CD4 memory, two plates were used for CD8 naive, and one plate was used for CD8 memory. Different laboratories and diverse techniques were used to prepare libraries and sequence TCR repertoires, to increase sequencing depth and limit assay-specific biases. Overall study results and their limits: When a few donors were compared, the shared fraction of clonotypes was 5% to 6.5% for naive CD4, over 3% for naive CD8, roughly 2.3% for memory CD4, and roughly 0.43% for memory CD8. Larger estimated clonotype richness was generally found for naive subsets than for memory subsets. The genetic and exposure-history diversity represented was limited by the small number of donors. Sampling was limited to blood, and TCR repertoires in tissue likely differ from TCR repertoires in blood. Incomplete sequencing was indicated by rarefaction of sorted-subset datasets, despite the large sequencing depth. Compared with non-shared clonotypes, the clonotypes found in all four sorted-subset donors had higher generation probabilities. Based on pairwise subsampling, the degree of clonotype sharing among donors was expected to be affected by sequencing depth.

CD8 naive samples were CD45RO-negative cells positively selected for CCR7, giving a CD45RA+CCR7+ population that excluded TemRA cells. The donors were healthy, HIV-negative adults who had no recently reported acute infections or vaccinations. All donors were Caucasian adults living in Nashville, Tennessee, USA. After blood collection by leukapheresis, PBMCs were isolated using Ficoll-Histopaque density gradient centrifugation and then cryopreserved in the vapor phase of liquid nitrogen. Analytical flow cytometry was used to check the purity and quantity of each magnetically sorted T cell population. Genomic DNA was isolated from each sorted fraction and quantified by UV absorbance on a Nanodrop 2000c.

Recombination connected TRBV4-1 to TRBJ1-1; the D gene is perhaps TRBD1, from 6 matching bases. Specimen: naive CD8+ T cells sorted from blood. In the paper's terms, the cell subset or site label means: CD45RA+CCR7+. This TCR derives from a man aged 18 to 35 in good health. The CDR3: CASSQRTGPGTEAFF. The nucleotide sequence reads as follows: TGCGCCAGCAGCCAACGTACAGGGCCGGGCACTGAAGCTTTCTTT.